This entry lists 22 T cell receptor beta chains sequenced from one sample in a study of high-grade serous ovarian cancer treatment subgroups. The tumor samples were collected prior to definitive surgery or chemotherapy. The assay was immunoSEQ multiplex PCR, and TCRdb's table has in-frame clones only and misses some. The table includes 3,000 to 3,500 clones, 80% detected once. The sequenced sample consisted of tumor tissue. These receptors were collected from a human donor with high-grade serous ovarian cancer.

The rearrangement uses TRBV14 and TRBJ2-1; 11 bases are shared with TRBD2. Per germline, CDR1 SGHDN and CDR2 FVKESK. There are 19 residues in the CDR3. V was pared by 0 bases and J by 2 bases, with 9 bases of the junction left unmatched. This CDR3 is CASSQEGLAVHPTYNEQFF. CDR3 DNA sequence: TGTGCCAGCAGCCAAGAGGGACTAGCGGTGCACCCGACCTACAATGAGCAGTTCTTC.

This chain uses TRBV2 with TRBJ1-2; no definite D call. The CDR3 is 17 amino acids. V gave up 0 bases and J gave up 5 bases, with 19 bases separating them. The germline CDR1 and CDR2 sequences are SNHLY and FYNNEI. As DNA, the CDR3 is TGTGCCAGCAGTGAAGCGCCGGGGAAGGCCCCAAATTATGGCTACACCTTC. It encodes CASSEAPGKAPNYGYTF.

This clone has more than one count but fewer than ten. This chain links TRBV18 with TRBJ2-7, with 9 bases aligning to TRBD1. V gave up 2 bases and J gave up 3 bases; unmatched junction bases: 2. The CDR3 has 14 amino acids. The germline CDR1 and CDR2 sequences are KGHSH and LQKENI. As DNA, the CDR3 is TGTGCCAGCTCACCAAGGACAGGGGACTACGAGCAGTACTTC. This encodes CASSPRTGDYEQYF.

J is TRBJ2-7 and V is TRBV6-6, with 10 bases that match TRBD1. In germline, CDR1 is MNHNY, CDR2 SVGAGI (reference sequence). The CDR3 is made up of 16 amino acids. V lost 2 bases and J lost 2; bases outside the gene matches: 6. CDR3 in amino acids: CASSYEKGTGAYEQYF. CDR3 in DNA: TGTGCCAGCAGTTACGAGAAGGGGACAGGGGCCTACGAGCAGTACTTC.

The chain recombines TRBV28 with TRBJ2-7, with 7 bases that match TRBD2. The CDR3 extends over 14 amino acids. Germline trimming cut 7 bases from V and 2 bases from J; bases unmatched to any gene: 8. CDR1 is MDHEN and CDR2 is SYDVKM in the germline V gene. The CDR3 loop is CASTEGGRAYEQYF. CDR3 DNA sequence: TGTGCCAGCACCGAGGGAGGGAGAGCCTACGAGCAGTACTTC. Drawing the rest from reference TRBV28 and TRBJ2-7, the complete variable domain is DVKVTQSSRYLVKRTGEKVFLECVQDMDHENMFWYRQDPGLGLRLIYFSYDVKMKEKGDIPEGYSVSREKKERFSLILESASTNQTSMYLCASTEGGRAYEQYFGPGTRLTVT.

The J gene is TRBJ2-5, the V gene TRBV28; TRBD2 aligns across 8 bases. Germline CDR1 and CDR2: MDHEN and SYDVKM. The CDR3 spans 13 residues. The V segment lost 9 bases and the J segment 7 bases; nucleotides outside the gene matches: 10. This chain's CDR3 is CASSSGGGWTQYF. CDR3 DNA: TGTGCCAGTAGCAGCGGCGGGGGGTGGACCCAGTACTTC.

The chain is built from TRBV28 and TRBJ2-7, with TRBD1 matching 8 bases. CDR3 length equals 12 residues. Germline V lookup: CDR1 MDHEN, CDR2 SYDVKM. V was pared by 4 bases and J by 4 bases, with 0 bases of the junction left unmatched. CDR3 sequence (DNA): TGTGCCAGCAGTTGGACAGGGTACGAGCAGTACTTC. Encoded protein: CASSWTGYEQYF.

This clone has just a few counts. The V and J genes are TRBV5-3 and TRBJ2-7; no definite D call. TRBV5-3 is given ORF status, its function remaining uncertain. The CDR3 is 13 residues long. V lost 0 bases to trimming and J lost 3 bases, with 7 bases between them. CDR3 sequence (DNA): TGTGCCAGAAGCTTGGTCCCTAGCTACGAGCAGTACTTC. Protein product: CARSLVPSYEQYF.

The chain has TRBV7-2 and TRBJ1-5; D call uncertain. This CDR3 contains 13 residues. V dropped 2 bases and J dropped 4 bases, with 6 bases sitting between them. The germline gives CDR1 SGHTA, CDR2 FQGNSA. Here the CDR3 reads CASSLMRNQPQHF. The CDR3 DNA follows: TGTGCCAGCAGCTTAATGAGAAATCAGCCCCAGCATTTT.

The chain carries TRBV15 and TRBJ2-7, with no clear D. CDR1 LNHNV and CDR2 YYDKDF come from the germline V gene (reference sequence). The CDR3 consists of 12 residues. V lost 0 bases to trimming and J lost 5 bases, with 5 bases between them. The CDR3 is CATSRDEDEQYF. The CDR3 DNA sequence: TGTGCCACCAGCAGAGATGAGGACGAGCAGTACTTC.

The CDR3 DNA sequence: TGTGCCAGCAGTTTAGGGGGGTTCGGCGCGCTGGGCACAGATACGCAGTATTTT. It codes for CASSLGGFGALGTDTQYF. V is TRBV28 and J is TRBJ2-3, with D possibly being TRBD2 (6 bases). The V gene lost 2 bases and the J gene lost 1 base, with 19 bases spanning the gap. Germline V gene sequence: CDR1 MDHEN, CDR2 SYDVKM. The CDR3 extends over 18 amino acids. The full variable domain, completed using reference TRBV28 and TRBJ2-3, is DVKVTQSSRYLVKRTGEKVFLECVQDMDHENMFWYRQDPGLGLRLIYFSYDVKMKEKGDIPEGYSVSREKKERFSLILESASTNQTSMYLCASSLGGFGALGTDTQYFGPGTRLTVL.

The chain couples TRBV4-1 to TRBJ2-5, with a weak D call TRBD1 (6 bases). The ends were cut back, 0 bases at V and 5 bases at J, with 13 bases in the middle. The CDR3 consists of 15 residues. Germline CDR1 and CDR2: MGHRA and YSYEKL. The chain's CDR3 is CASSQDPGAWETQYF. DNA of the CDR3: TGCGCCAGCAGCCAAGATCCAGGGGCATGGGAGACCCAGTACTTC.

The chain joins TRBV5-1 to TRBJ1-4; D not resolved. V was shortened by 0 bases and J by 11 bases, with 14 bases between the two germline ends. Germline loops: CDR1 SGHRS, CDR2 YFSETQ. The CDR3 extends over 14 amino acids. The CDR3 DNA is TGCGCCAGCAGCTTGGAGCCTGAGGGTGTGAAACTGTTTTTT. Encoded protein: CASSLEPEGVKLFF.

The rearrangement links TRBV5-1 to TRBJ2-1, with 9 bases matching TRBD1. In germline, CDR1 is SGHRS, CDR2 YFSETQ. With 4 bases clipped from V and 8 bases from J, the junction kept 13 bases outside the gene matches. CDR3 size: 16 residues. CDR3 residues: CASSRDREGGSDEQFF. The CDR3 coding sequence is TGCGCCAGCAGCCGGGACAGGGAAGGAGGGTCCGATGAGCAGTTCTTC.

J is TRBJ2-1 and V is TRBV29-1, with 13 bases that match TRBD2. CDR3 length: 14 amino acids. With V trimmed by 4 bases and J by 11 bases, 8 bases remained unmatched. Germline V gene lookup returns CDR1 SQVTM and CDR2 ANQGSEA. The CDR3 DNA follows: TGCAGCGTTGGACCGGGACTAGCGGGATCCCAGCAGTTCTTC. This encodes CSVGPGLAGSQQFF.

The chain recombines TRBV28 with TRBJ2-7; D is undetermined. V was cut by 2 bases and J by 7 bases, with 6 bases left in between. Per the germline V gene, CDR1 is MDHEN and CDR2 is SYDVKM. The CDR3 consists of 11 residues. The CDR3 protein is CASSLAAEQYF. CDR3 coding DNA: TGTGCCAGCAGTTTAGCGGCAGAGCAGTACTTC.

This clone was recorded once. The chain links TRBV28 to TRBJ1-5; D call uncertain. The CDR3 extends over 16 amino acids. Germline V CDR1 and CDR2: MDHEN, SYDVKM. Trimming took off 2 bases at V and 2 bases at J, with 13 bases between the two ends. CDR3 loop: CASSLRVGNGNQPQHF. In DNA, the CDR3 is TGTGCCAGCAGTTTAAGAGTCGGAAACGGCAATCAGCCCCAGCATTTT.

The V and J genes are TRBV12-5 and TRBJ2-5; perhaps D is TRBD1 or TRBD2 (5 bases each). V was clipped by 4 bases and J by 5 bases, with 8 bases between them. The CDR3 runs to 12 residues. The germline gives CDR1 LGHNT, CDR2 FRNRAP. CDR3 region: CASGYEGETQYF. As DNA, the CDR3 is TGTGCTAGTGGTTATGAGGGGGAGACCCAGTACTTC.

The rearrangement links TRBV11-3 to TRBJ2-1, with a weak D call TRBD2 (6 bases). Germline CDR1 SGHNT, CDR2 YENEEA. V lost 3 bases and J 7 bases, leaving 10 bases between the germline ends. The CDR3 is 13 amino acids. CDR3 amino acids: CASSLGGGNEQFF. The CDR3 nucleotides read TGTGCCAGCAGCTTGGGGGGTGGGAATGAGCAGTTCTTC.

This chain connects TRBV6-4 to TRBJ2-4, with TRBD1 as a possible D gene (6 bases). Trimming pared 3 bases from V and 5 bases from J, leaving 8 bases between. This CDR3 comprises 13 residues. Germline loops: CDR1 MRHNA, CDR2 SNTAGT. CDR3 nucleotides: TGTGCCAGCAGTGAAGGGGGAGAAAACATTCAGTACTTC. This translates into CASSEGGENIQYF.

The chain links TRBV2 to TRBJ2-6; perhaps TRBD2 as D (5 bases). This CDR3 is built from 18 residues. V shed 5 bases and J shed 5 bases, with 22 bases lying between them. Germline loops: CDR1 SNHLY, CDR2 FYNNEI. CDR3 loop: CASSWRYYIQSRANVLTF. The CDR3 DNA follows: TGTGCCAGCAGTTGGAGGTATTACATACAAAGTCGGGCCAACGTCCTGACTTTC.

This chain links TRBV6-5 with TRBJ1-1, with D unclear. Germline CDR1 is MNHEY and CDR2 is SVGAGI. The CDR3 has 12 amino acids. Trimming cost V 6 bases and J 4 bases, with 9 bases left between them. In nucleotides, the CDR3 is TGTGCCAGCAGCCGCGCGGGCACTGAAGCTTTCTTT. This codes for CASSRAGTEAFF.